A selection of T cell receptor beta chains follows, all from one sample in a study of blood T cell repertoires in COVID-19. Sequencing was performed with immunoSEQ multiplex PCR; in TCRdb, only in-frame clones are kept and a portion is missing. In the table there are some 260,000 clones, under 90% of which are singletons. Sequenced material: PBMCs or T cells enriched from blood (not recorded which). All receptors derive from a man aged 40-49 years who had recovered from COVID-19. CDR3s include the opening cysteine and the closing phenylalanine or tryptophan. The order of the fields is clone size, D gene, V gene, J gene, CDR3 DNA, CDR3 protein. D genes are given only for firm matches. Rows may omit the clone size; those that give it use once, few, many or a size class.

NA,TRBD1,TRBV29-1,TRBJ2-3,TGCAGCGTTCTGGGGACAGGGACCGGAGATACGCAGTATTTT,CSVLGTGTGDTQYF
NA,NA,TRBV19,TRBJ1-6,TGTGCCAGTAGTGTCGGGGTAAGGTCACCCCTCCACTTT,CASSVGVRSPLHF
NA,NA,TRBV5-5,TRBJ1-1,TGTGCCAGCAGCCCACAGGGCCCACACCAGAACACTGAAGCTTTCTTT,CASSPQGPHQNTEAFF
NA,TRBD1,TRBV19,TRBJ2-3,TGTGCCAGTAGGCCGGGACAGGCCACAGATACGCAGTATTTT,CASRPGQATDTQYF
once,NA,TRBV5-1,TRBJ2-3,TGCGCCAGCAGCGCCCGACACGGGACTAGCACAGATACGCAGTATTTT,CASSARHGTSTDTQYF
NA,TRBD1,TRBV7-2,TRBJ1-3,TGTGCCAGCAGCTTAGCAGGCAGGGGGGCTGGAAACACCATATATTTT,CASSLAGRGAGNTIYF
NA,TRBD2,TRBV19,TRBJ2-1,TGTGCCAGTAGTCCCGTAGCGGGGGGTTACAATGAGCAGTTCTTC,CASSPVAGGYNEQFF
NA,TRBD2,TRBV3-1/TRBV3-2,TRBJ2-7,TGTGCCAGCAGCCAAGCCCAGACTAGCGGCTACGAGCAGTACTTC,CASSQAQTSGYEQYF
NA,NA,TRBV6-2/TRBV6-3,TRBJ1-2,TGTGCCAGCAGTTACTTCGTCAGGGCCTATGGCTACACCTTC,CASSYFVRAYGYTF
NA,TRBD1,TRBV18,TRBJ1-1,TGTGCCAGCTCACTTCAGGACAGGTACACTGAAGCTTTCTTT,CASSLQDRYTEAFF
NA,TRBD1,TRBV7-6,TRBJ1-1,TGTGCCAGCAGCTTACTAGGGACAGGGAACACTGAAGCTTTCTTT,CASSLLGTGNTEAFF
NA,TRBD2,TRBV7-3,TRBJ2-1,TGTGCCAGCAGCCTCACTAGCGGGGGTACTTACAATGAGCAGTTCTTC,CASSLTSGGTYNEQFF
NA,NA,TRBV7-2,TRBJ1-2,TGTGCCAGCAGCTTTCTTCAGGGAGGCTATGGCTACACCTTC,CASSFLQGGYGYTF
NA,TRBD1,TRBV7-8,TRBJ2-5,TGTGCCAGCAGGAAAGTGACAGGGGGCCAAATAGAGACCCAGTACTTC,CASRKVTGGQIETQYF
NA,NA,TRBV3-1/TRBV3-2,TRBJ1-3,TGTGCCAGCAGTAATTCTTGGAGAGCTGGAAACACCATATATTTT,CASSNSWRAGNTIYF